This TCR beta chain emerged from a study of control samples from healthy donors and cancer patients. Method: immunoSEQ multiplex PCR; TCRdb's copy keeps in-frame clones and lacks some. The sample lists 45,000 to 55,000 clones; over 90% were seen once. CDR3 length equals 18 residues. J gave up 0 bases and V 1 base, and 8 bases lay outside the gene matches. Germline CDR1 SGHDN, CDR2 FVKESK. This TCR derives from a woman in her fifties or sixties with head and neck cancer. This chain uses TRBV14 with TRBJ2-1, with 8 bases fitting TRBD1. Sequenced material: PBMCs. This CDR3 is CASSQGTGPRRSYNEQFF. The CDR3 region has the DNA TGTGCCAGCAGCCAAGGGACAGGGCCGCGACGCTCCTACAATGAGCAGTTCTTC.